This TCR beta chain is drawn from a study of metastatic and nonmetastatic thyroid tumors. Study information: Repertoire comparisons spanned blood and tumor or nodule tissue from malignant and benign thyroid patients.

Worth noting for this clone: Its target is unknown. Mismatch with germline at one junction end may stem from a read error.

TCRdb re-clonotyped the PCR reads via MiXCR. The sample has 30,000 to 45,000 clones; less than 25% are singletons. Nobody among the patients had been given any treatment before thyroid surgery. Broader study findings: Reported TCR beta diversity, measured in blood and tumor, was significantly higher for malignant thyroid tumors than for benign nodules.

The CDR3 consists of 15 residues. Germline CDR1 and CDR2: MDHEN and SYDVKM. The chain recombines TRBV28 with TRBJ1-1; D is ambiguous. This receptor was taken from a female donor with papillary thyroid cancer or a benign thyroid nodule (not recorded which). Some clones in this sample may be carry-over from other donors' samples. The sequencing input was blood. In nucleotides, the CDR3 is TGTGCCATCAGTCTGCCTATTGTAGGGAACACTGAAGCTTTCTTT. Its translation is CAISLPIVGNTEAFF.